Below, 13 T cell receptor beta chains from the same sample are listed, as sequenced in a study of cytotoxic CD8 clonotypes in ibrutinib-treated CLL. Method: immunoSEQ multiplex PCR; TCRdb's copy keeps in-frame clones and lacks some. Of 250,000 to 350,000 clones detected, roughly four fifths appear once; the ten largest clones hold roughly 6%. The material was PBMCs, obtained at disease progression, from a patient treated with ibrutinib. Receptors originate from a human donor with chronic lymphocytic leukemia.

DNA for the CDR3: TGTGCCAGCAGCATAACCGGGACAGGGCTAGGCAATGAGCAGTTCTTC. It is translated as CASSITGTGLGNEQFF. V gene TRBV21-1 combines with J gene TRBJ2-1; the table assigns TRBD1, which was not confirmed against the DNA. TRBV21-1 is labeled a pseudogene. The CDR3 extends over 16 amino acids.

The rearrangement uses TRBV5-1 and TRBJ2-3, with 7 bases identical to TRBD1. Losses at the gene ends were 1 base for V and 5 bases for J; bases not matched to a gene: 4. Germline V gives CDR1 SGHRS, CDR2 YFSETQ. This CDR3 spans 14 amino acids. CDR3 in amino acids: CASSLQGVVDTQYF. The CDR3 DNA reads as TGCGCCAGCAGCTTGCAGGGGGTCGTAGATACGCAGTATTTT.

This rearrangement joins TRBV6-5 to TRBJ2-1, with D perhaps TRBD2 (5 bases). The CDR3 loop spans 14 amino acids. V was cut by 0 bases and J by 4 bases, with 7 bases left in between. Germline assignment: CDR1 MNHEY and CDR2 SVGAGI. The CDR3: CASSYSGRYNEQFF. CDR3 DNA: TGTGCCAGCAGTTACTCTGGGAGATACAATGAGCAGTTCTTC.

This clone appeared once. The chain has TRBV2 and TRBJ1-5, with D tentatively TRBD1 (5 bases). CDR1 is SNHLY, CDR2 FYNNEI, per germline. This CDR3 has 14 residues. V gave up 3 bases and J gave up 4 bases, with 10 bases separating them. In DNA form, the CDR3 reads TGTGCCAGCAGTGAGACAGCTATTAATCAGCCCCAGCATTTT. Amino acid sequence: CASSETAINQPQHF.

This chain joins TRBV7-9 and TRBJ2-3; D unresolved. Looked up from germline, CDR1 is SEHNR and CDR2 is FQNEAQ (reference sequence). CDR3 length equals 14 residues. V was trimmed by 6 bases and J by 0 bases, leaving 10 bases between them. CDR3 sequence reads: CASSLATSTDTQYF. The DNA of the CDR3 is TGTGCCAGCAGTCTGGCAACTAGCACAGATACGCAGTATTTT.

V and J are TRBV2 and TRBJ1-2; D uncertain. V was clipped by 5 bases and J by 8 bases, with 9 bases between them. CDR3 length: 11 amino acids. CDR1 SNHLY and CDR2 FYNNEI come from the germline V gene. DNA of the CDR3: TGTGCCAGCAGTCGGGCGCGGGGCTACACCTTC. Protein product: CASSRARGYTF.

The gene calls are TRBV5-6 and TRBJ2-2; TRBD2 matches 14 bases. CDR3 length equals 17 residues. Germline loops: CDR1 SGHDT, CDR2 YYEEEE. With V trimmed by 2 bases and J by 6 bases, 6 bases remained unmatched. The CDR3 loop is CASSLDSGLAGAGELFF. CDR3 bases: TGTGCCAGCAGCTTAGACTCGGGACTAGCGGGAGCCGGGGAGCTGTTTTTT.

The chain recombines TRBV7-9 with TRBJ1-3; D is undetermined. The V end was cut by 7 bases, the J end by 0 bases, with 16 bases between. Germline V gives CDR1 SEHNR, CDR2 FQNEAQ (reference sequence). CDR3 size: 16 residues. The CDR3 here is CASNRGPGNSGNTIYF. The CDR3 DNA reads TGTGCCAGCAACCGAGGCCCGGGCAACTCTGGAAACACCATATATTTT.

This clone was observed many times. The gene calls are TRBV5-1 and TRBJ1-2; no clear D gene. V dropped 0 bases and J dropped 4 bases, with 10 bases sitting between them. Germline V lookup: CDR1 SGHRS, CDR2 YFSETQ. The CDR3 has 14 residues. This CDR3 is CASSLDSLIYGYTF. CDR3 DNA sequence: TGCGCCAGCAGCTTGGACAGCCTAATCTATGGCTACACCTTC.

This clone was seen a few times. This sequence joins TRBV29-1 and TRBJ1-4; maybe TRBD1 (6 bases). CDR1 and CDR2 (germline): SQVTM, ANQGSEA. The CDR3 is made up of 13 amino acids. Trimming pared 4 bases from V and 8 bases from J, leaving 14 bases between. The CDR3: CSVAGGPGEKLFF. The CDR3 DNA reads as TGCAGCGTTGCGGGGGGCCCGGGCGAAAAACTGTTTTTT.

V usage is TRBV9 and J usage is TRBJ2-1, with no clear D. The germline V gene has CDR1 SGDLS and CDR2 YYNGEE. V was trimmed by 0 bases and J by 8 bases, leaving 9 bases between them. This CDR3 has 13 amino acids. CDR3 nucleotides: TGTGCCAGCAGCGTAGACATTCCGGATGAGCAGTTCTTC. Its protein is CASSVDIPDEQFF.

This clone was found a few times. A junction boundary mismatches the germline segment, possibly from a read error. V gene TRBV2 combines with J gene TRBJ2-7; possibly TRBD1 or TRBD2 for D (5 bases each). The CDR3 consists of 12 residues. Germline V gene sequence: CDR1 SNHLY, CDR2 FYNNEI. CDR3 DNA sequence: TGTGCCAGCAGTGAAGGGGGGTACCTACGGTGGTTC. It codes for CASSEGGYLRWF.

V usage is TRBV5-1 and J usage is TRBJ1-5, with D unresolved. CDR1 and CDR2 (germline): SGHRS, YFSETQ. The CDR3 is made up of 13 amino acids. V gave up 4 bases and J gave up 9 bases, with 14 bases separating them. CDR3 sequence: CASSTDGSGPQHF. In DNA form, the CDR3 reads TGCGCCAGCAGCACGGACGGAAGTGGGCCCCAGCATTTT.